This record looks at one TCR beta chain sequence and its context. This specimen comes from a study of blood T cell repertoires in COVID-19. The method was immunoSEQ multiplex PCR; TCRdb's version includes in-frame clones alone and lacks a portion of them. Of approximately 190,000 clones listed, approximately 90% are singletons. Germline assignment: CDR1 MDHEN and CDR2 SYDVKM. The CDR3 totals 14 residues. The V gene lost 3 bases and the J gene lost 2 bases, with 8 bases spanning the gap. V and J are TRBV28 and TRBJ1-3; possible D gene TRBD1, 6 bases. The origin of this receptor is a man between 40 and 49 years old with active or convalescent COVID-19. Sample: peripheral blood. The CDR3, as DNA: TGTGCCAGCAGTTTTCAGGGGCCTGGAAACACCATATATTTT. Its translation is CASSFQGPGNTIYF.